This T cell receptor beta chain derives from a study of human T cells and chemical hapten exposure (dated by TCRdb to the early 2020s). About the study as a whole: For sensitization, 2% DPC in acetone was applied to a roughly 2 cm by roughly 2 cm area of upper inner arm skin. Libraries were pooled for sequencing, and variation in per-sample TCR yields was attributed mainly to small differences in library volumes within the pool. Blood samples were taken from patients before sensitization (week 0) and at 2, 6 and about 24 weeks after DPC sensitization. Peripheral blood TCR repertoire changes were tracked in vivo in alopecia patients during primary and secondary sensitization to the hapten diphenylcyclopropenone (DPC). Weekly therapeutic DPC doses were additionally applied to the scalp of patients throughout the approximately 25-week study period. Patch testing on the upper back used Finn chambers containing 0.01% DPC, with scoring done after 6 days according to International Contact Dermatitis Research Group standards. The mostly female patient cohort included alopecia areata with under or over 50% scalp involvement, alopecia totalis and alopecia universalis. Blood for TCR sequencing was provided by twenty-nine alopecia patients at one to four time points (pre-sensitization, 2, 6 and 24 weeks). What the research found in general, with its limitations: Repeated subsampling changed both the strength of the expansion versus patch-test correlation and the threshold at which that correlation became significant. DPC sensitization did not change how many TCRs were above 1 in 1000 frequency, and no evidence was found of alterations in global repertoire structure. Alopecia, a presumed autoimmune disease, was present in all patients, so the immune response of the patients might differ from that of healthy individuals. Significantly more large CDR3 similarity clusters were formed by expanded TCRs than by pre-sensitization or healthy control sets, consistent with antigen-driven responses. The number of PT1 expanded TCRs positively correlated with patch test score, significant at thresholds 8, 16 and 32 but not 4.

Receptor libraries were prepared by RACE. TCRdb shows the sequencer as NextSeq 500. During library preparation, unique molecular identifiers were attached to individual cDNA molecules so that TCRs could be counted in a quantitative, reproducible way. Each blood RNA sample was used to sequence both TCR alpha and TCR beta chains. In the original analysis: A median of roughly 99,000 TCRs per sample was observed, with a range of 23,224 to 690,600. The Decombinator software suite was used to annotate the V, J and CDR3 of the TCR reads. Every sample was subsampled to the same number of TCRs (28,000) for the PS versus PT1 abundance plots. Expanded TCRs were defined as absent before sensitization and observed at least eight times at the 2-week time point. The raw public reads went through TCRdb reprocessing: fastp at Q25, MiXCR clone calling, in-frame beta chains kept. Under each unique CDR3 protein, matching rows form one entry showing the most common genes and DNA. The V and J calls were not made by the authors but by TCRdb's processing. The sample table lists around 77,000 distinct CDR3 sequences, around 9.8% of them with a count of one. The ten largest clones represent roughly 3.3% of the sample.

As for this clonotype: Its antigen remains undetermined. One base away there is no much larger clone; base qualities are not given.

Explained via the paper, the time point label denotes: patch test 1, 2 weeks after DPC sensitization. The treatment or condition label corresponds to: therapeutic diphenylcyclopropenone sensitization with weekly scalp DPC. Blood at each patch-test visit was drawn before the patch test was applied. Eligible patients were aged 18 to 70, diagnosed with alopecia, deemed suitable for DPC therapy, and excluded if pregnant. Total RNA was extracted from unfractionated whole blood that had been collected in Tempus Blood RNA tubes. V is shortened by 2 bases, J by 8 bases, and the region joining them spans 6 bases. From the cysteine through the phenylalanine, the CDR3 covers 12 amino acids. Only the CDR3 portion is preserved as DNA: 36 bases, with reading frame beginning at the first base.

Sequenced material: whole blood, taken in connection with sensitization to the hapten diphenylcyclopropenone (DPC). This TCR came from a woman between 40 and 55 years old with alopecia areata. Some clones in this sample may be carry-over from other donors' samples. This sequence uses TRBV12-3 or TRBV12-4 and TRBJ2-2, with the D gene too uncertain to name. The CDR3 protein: CASSLNRGELFF. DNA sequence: TGTGCCAGCAGTTTAAATCGAGGGGAGCTGTTTTTT.